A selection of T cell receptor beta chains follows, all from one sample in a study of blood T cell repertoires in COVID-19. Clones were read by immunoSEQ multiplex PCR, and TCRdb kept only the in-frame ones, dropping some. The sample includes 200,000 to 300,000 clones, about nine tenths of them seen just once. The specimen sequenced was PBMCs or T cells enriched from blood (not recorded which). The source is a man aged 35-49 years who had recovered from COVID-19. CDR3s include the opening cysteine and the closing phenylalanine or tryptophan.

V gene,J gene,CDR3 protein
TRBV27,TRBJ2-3,CASSSSGRVKRTDTQYF
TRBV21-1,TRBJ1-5,CASSRPPSLGNQPQHF
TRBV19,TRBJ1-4,CASSIEAGAGNEKLFF
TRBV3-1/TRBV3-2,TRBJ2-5,CASSQDPPGLAGGRETQYF
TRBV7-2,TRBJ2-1,CASSPRATSNEQFF
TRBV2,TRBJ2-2,CAGRRQNTGELFF
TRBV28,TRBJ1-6,CASSPSGRGDSPLHF
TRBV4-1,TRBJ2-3,CASSQASAGGPGQYF
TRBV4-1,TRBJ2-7,CASSQGEGGYEQYF
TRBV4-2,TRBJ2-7,CASSQASGDTYEQYF
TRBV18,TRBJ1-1,CASSPNRGHTEAFF
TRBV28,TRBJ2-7,CASSSRDTPRDEQYF
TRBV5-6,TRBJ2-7,CASSLENRLGGEQYF
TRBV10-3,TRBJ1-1,CATQVLRETEAFF
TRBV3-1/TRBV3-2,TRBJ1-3,CASKSTRTDGNTIYF
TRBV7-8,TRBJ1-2,CASSSPTGFGGYTF
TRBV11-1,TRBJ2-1,CASSLSPAGGYNEQFF
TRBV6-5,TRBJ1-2,CASSRQGTGYGYTF
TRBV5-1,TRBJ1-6,CASSETGTVDNSPLHF
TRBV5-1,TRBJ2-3,CASSDQRGGARNTQYF
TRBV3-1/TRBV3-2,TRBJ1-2,CASSQDVGAYGYTF
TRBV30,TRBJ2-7,CAWSRTGIYEQYF
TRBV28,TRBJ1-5,CASSRGQGRQPQHF
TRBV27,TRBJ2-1,CASRDTRGGVISSYNEQFF
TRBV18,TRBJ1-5,CASSPLPVLGNQPQHF
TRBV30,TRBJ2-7,CAWDRGSYEQYF
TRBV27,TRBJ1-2,CASSRPGNPQGIGGYTF
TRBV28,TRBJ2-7,CASSTQTLLGYEQYF
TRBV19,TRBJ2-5,CASSNLGETQYF
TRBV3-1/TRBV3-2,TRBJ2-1,CASSAGAPSSYNEQFF
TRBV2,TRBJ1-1,CASIYREGLSPPNTEAFF
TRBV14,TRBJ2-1,CASSQASEYNEQFF
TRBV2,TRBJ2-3,CASSRRLAGAQDTQYF
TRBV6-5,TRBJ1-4,CASSFDTLTNEKLFF
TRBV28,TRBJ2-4,CASSLGGRNIQYF
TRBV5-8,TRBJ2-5,CASSFSGRGGQETQYF
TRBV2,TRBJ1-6,CASTGTGGVYNSPLHF
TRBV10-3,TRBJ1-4,CAIRPGQSTTNEKLFF
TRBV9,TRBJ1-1,CASSVAAGGTEAFF
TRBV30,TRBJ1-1,CAWSLGGGNTEAFF
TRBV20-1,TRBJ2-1,CSASLGRGFSGSLRNEQFF
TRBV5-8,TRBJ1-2,CASSGVAKTGGTTNYGYTF
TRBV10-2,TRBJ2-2,CASSEGTGVTGELFF
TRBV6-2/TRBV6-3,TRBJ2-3,CASSPAGITDTQYF
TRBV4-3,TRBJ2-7,CASSYRDSRTEQYF
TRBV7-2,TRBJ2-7,CASSLVVSGGAAYEQYF
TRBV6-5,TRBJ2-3,CASSLGRAGTDTQYF
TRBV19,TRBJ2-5,CASRDLETQYF
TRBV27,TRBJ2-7,CASSFETSGSGEQYF
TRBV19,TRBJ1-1,CASSRAGGDTEAFF
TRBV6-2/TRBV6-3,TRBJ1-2,CASSNRQGGYGYTF
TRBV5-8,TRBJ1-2,CASARNENYGYTF
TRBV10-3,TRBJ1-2,CAISESRTGSWKGPYGYTF